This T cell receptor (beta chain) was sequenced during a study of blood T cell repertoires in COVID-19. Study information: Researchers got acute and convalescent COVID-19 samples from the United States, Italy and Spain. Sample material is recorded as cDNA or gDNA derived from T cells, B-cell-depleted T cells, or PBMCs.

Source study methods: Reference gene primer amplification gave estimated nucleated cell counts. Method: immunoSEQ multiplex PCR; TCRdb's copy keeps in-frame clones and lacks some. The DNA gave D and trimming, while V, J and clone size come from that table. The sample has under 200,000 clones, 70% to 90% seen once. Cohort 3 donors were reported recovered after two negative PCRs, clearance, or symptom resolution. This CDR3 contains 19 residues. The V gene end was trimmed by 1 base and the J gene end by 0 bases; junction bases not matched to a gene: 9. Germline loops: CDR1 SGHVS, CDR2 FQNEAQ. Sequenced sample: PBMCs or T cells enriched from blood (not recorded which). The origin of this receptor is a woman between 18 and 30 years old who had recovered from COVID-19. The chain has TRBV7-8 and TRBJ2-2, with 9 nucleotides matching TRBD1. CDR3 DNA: TGTGCCAGCAGCTTAGGCCTCCGGGACAGGGAAACGAACACCGGGGAGCTGTTTTTT. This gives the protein CASSLGLRDRETNTGELFF.